Following are 21 T cell receptor beta chains from one sample sequenced in a study of T-cell reconstitution after alpha-beta-depleted transplantation in children. Using unique molecular identifiers, the investigators prepared the TCRbeta library. TCRdb reprocessed the PCR reads via MiXCR and lists one record per CDR3 protein. This sample has approximately 500,000 distinct CDR3 sequences, with roughly a tenth found just once. The sequences come from PBMCs, collected before TCRalphabeta/CD19-depleted stem cell transplant. These receptors all come from a child under 10 years old with inherited bone marrow failure, due to receive a stem cell transplant.

This clonotype was seen repeatedly, ten times or more. This sequence joins TRBV7-2 and TRBJ2-3; D perhaps matches TRBD1 (6 bases). V was pared by 1 base and J by 5 bases, with 19 bases between. The germline gives CDR1 SGHTA, CDR2 FQGNSA. This CDR3 is 17 amino acids long. The CDR3 nucleotides read TGTGCCAGCAGCTTAGGCCGTTCTTCCGGACAGCGAGATACGCAGTATTTT. Translation gives CASSLGRSSGQRDTQYF.

This clonotype was seen a handful of times. The rearrangement uses TRBV7-2 and TRBJ2-4; D could derive from TRBD1 or TRBD2 (5 bases each). The CDR3 spans 15 residues. The germline V and J ends were trimmed by 2 bases and 5 bases, with 13 bases remaining between them. Looked up from germline, CDR1 is SGHTA and CDR2 is FQGNSA. CDR3 sequence reads: CASSLYIMGENIQYF. The CDR3 bases are TGTGCCAGCAGCTTATATATCATGGGGGAAAACATTCAGTACTTC.

This clonotype was recorded at least ten times. The CDR3 protein is CSVEGVNTEAFF. For the CDR3, the DNA is TGCAGCGTTGAAGGGGTGAACACTGAAGCTTTCTTT. V and J are TRBV29-1 and TRBJ1-1; D is unclear. CDR3 length: 12 amino acids. Germline V gene sequence: CDR1 SQVTM, CDR2 ANQGSEA. V lost 1 base and J lost 0, with 3 bases in between.

This clonotype was recorded many times. The chain carries TRBV6-1 and TRBJ2-7, with D maybe TRBD1 (7 bases). CDR3 size: 15 residues. Germline values: CDR1 MNHNS, CDR2 SASEGT. V was cut by 1 base and J by 4 bases, with 14 bases left in between. CDR3 in amino acids: CASSEGQGGLYEQYF. The CDR3 DNA reads as TGTGCCAGCAGTGAAGGGCAGGGGGGCCTTTACGAGCAGTACTTC.

This clonotype was recorded at least ten times. The junction and the germline gene differ at one end; a read error may be behind it. The chain combines TRBV27 with TRBJ2-1; D might be TRBD2 (6 bases). In germline, CDR1 is MNHEY, CDR2 SMNVEV (reference sequence). This CDR3 region has 16 residues. For the CDR3, the DNA is TGTGCCAGCAGTCTATCCATAGGACTAACTATCTATGAGCAGTTCTTC. Translation: CASSLSIGLTIYEQFF.

This clonotype was seen many times. The chain employs TRBV4-2 and TRBJ2-7, with TRBD1 matching 7 bases. This CDR3 region has 16 residues. From germline, CDR1 is LGHNA and CDR2 YNFKEQ. V shed 0 bases, J shed 3 bases, and the junction held 8 bases outside the gene matches. The CDR3 is CASSQDVEGGYYEQYF. CDR3 sequence (DNA): TGTGCCAGCAGCCAAGATGTAGAAGGGGGCTACTACGAGCAGTACTTC.

The CDR3 DNA sequence: TGTGCCAGTAGTATGGGTAATATGGGGCTGTCCGAACCCCAGCATTTT. It translates to CASSMGNMGLSEPQHF. The chain uses TRBV19 and TRBJ1-5; weak D call: TRBD1 (5 bases). Germline CDR1 and CDR2: LNHDA and SQIVND (reference sequence). This CDR3 has 16 residues. V dropped 3 bases and J dropped 10 bases, with 22 bases sitting between them.

The table lists this clonotype with a few counts. This chain uses TRBV29-1 with TRBJ2-1, with 12 bases identical to TRBD2. Germline CDR1 reads SQVTM; CDR2 reads ANQGSEA. The CDR3 runs to 21 residues. The junction had 22 bases not matched to a gene; V was cut back by 0 bases and J by 7 bases. The CDR3 reads CSVEDPRDRGRLAGAGNEQFF. CDR3 bases: TGCAGCGTTGAAGATCCGAGAGACAGGGGGCGACTAGCGGGAGCAGGGAATGAGCAGTTCTTC.

This clonotype was counted many times. The chain has TRBV6-5 and TRBJ1-2; D not resolved. The CDR3 length is 15 residues. Deletions cut 2 bases from V and 8 bases from J, with 18 bases between. Germline-derived CDR1 and CDR2 are MNHEY and SVGAGI. CDR3: CASSYTGMDDLGYTF. CDR3 in DNA: TGTGCCAGCAGTTACACCGGGATGGATGACCTGGGCTACACCTTC.

This clonotype was counted many times. The chain employs TRBV15 and TRBJ2-3, with D hard to call. CDR3 length: 14 residues. V shed 0 bases and J shed 3 bases, with 7 bases lying between them. From germline, CDR1 is LNHNV and CDR2 YYDKDF (reference sequence). CDR3 DNA sequence: TGTGCCACCAGCAGAGAGGCCCAGACAGATACGCAGTATTTT. Its translation is CATSREAQTDTQYF.

This clonotype has a count of ten or more. The chain has TRBV13 and TRBJ1-6; D might be TRBD1 (5 bases). CDR3 length: 16 residues. Deletions cut 1 base from V and 6 bases from J, with 13 bases between. Germline V gene lookup returns CDR1 PRHDT and CDR2 FYEKMQ (reference sequence). The CDR3 loop is CASSLEGVRTNSPLHF. In DNA, the CDR3 is TGTGCCAGCAGCTTAGAAGGGGTCCGGACTAATTCACCCCTCCACTTT. Full variable domain (rest looked up from reference TRBV13 and TRBJ1-6): AAGVIQSPRHLIKEKRETATLKCYPIPRHDTVYWYQQGPGQDPQFLISFYEKMQSDKGSIPDRFSAQQFSDYHSELNMSSLELGDSALYFCASSLEGVRTNSPLHFGNGTRLTVT.

This clonotype was found many times. The chain combines TRBV4-3 with TRBJ2-7; 9 nucleotides match TRBD2. Germline CDR1 and CDR2: LGHNA and YSLEER. V dropped 3 bases and J dropped 6; count of bases not matched to a gene: 3. The CDR3 consists of 13 residues. For the CDR3, the DNA is TGCGCCAGCAGCCAGCGGGGGGGAATCGAGCAGTACTTC. Translation gives CASSQRGGIEQYF.

In this sample, this clonotype turned up many times. The chain employs TRBV27 and TRBJ2-7; tentatively, D is TRBD1 (5 bases). The ends were cut back, 1 base at V and 5 bases at J, with 9 bases in the middle. This CDR3 is 13 amino acids long. CDR1 and CDR2 (germline): MNHEY, SMNVEV (reference sequence). The CDR3 DNA follows: TGTGCCAGCAGTTTATGGGGCACAAACGAGCAGTACTTC. It is translated as CASSLWGTNEQYF.

About this clonotype: A much larger clonotype is one base distant, so this may be a read error. CDR3: CASSLVPHTQYF. The CDR3, as DNA: TGTGCCAGCAGCTTAGTCCCACATACGCAGTATTTT. The chain joins TRBV7-2 to TRBJ2-3; D is ambiguous. CDR3 size: 12 residues. The V and J ends lost 1 base and 7 bases respectively, with 6 bases between them. The germline V gene encodes CDR1 SGHTA and CDR2 FQGNSA. The full variable domain, its missing parts supplied by reference TRBV7-2 and TRBJ2-3, is GAGVSQSPSNKVTEKGKDVELRCDPISGHTALYWYRQSLGQGLEFLIYFQGNSAPDKSGLPSDRFSAERTGGSVSTLTIQRTQQEDSAVYLCASSLVPHTQYFGPGTRLTVL.

This chain links TRBV30 with TRBJ2-1; no firm D call. Germline V gene lookup returns CDR1 GTSNPN and CDR2 SVGIG (reference sequence). The CDR3 covers 12 residues. V was pared by 0 bases and J by 9 bases, with 9 bases between. The CDR3 bases are TGTGCCTGGAGTGTACAAGATACTGAGCAGTTCTTC. It yields the protein CAWSVQDTEQFF.

This clonotype was counted a few times. The J gene is TRBJ1-2, the V gene TRBV25-1, with a weak D call TRBD1 (5 bases). Germline CDR1 and CDR2: MGHDK and SYGVNS. The ends were cut back, 5 bases at V and 2 bases at J, with 9 bases in the middle. The CDR3 length is 13 residues. CDR3 in amino acids: CASSNRDNYGYTF. The CDR3 DNA sequence: TGTGCCAGCAGTAACCGGGACAACTATGGCTACACCTTC.

There are many counts of this clonotype. The chain joins TRBV4-3 to TRBJ2-6, with D maybe TRBD2 (6 bases). Trimming left V 0 bases short and J 4 bases short, with 13 bases between. Germline assignment: CDR1 LGHNA and CDR2 YSLEER. The CDR3 runs 17 residues. DNA for the CDR3: TGCGCCAGCAGCCAAGATTCGGGAGCGAACGGGGCCAACGTCCTGACTTTC. As protein: CASSQDSGANGANVLTF.

This clonotype was seen at least ten times. The chain combines TRBV12-3 or TRBV12-4 with TRBJ2-7; perhaps D is TRBD1 or TRBD2 (5 bases each). Trimming shortened V by 3 bases and J by 3 bases, and 24 bases separated the two germline ends. The length of the CDR3 is 18 residues. CDR3 in amino acids: CASSFGPRTAGTNYEQYF. CDR3 nucleotide sequence: TGTGCCAGCAGTTTCGGGCCCAGAACGGCAGGGACGAACTACGAGCAGTACTTC.

This clonotype appeared many times. This chain uses TRBV24-1 with TRBJ2-7; 8 nucleotides match TRBD2. Germline loops: CDR1 KGHDR, CDR2 SFDVKD. CDR3 length: 13 residues. V gave up 9 bases and J gave up 5 bases; unmatched junction bases: 8. CDR3 nucleotides: TGTGCCACCTCTGGGACTAGGAGCAACGAGCAGTACTTC. Translation gives CATSGTRSNEQYF.

This clonotype was counted at least ten times. The chain uses TRBV3-1 and TRBJ2-1; TRBD2 agrees at 11 bases. V shed 1 base and J 7 bases; nucleotides not matched to a gene: 9. The CDR3 length is 17 residues. Germline CDR1 is LGHDT and CDR2 is YNNKEL (reference sequence). In DNA form, the CDR3 reads TGTGCCAGCAGCCAAGGCCAACTAGCGGGAGAGGTGAATGAGCAGTTCTTC. It encodes CASSQGQLAGEVNEQFF.

This clonotype has a handful of counts. This rearrangement joins TRBV3-1 to TRBJ2-7; 10 bases are shared with TRBD2. V lost 1 base to trimming and J lost 5 bases; unmatched junction nucleotides: 8. Per germline, CDR1 LGHDT and CDR2 YNNKEL (reference sequence). The CDR3 covers 16 residues. CDR3 coding DNA: TGTGCCAGCAGCCAAGGGACTAGCGGAGCTTACCACGAGCAGTACTTC. Amino acid sequence: CASSQGTSGAYHEQYF.